These 2 T cell receptor beta chains share one sample of origin, sequenced in a study of T cells in Graves' hyperthyroidism and ophthalmopathy. Researchers took RNA transcripts and amplified the TCR beta CDR3 regions from them. The primer set for the first-round RT-PCR of the TCR CDR3 was HTBI. TCRdb re-called the multiplex PCR reads through MiXCR, storing one row per CDR3 protein. The sample lists about 720,000 distinct CDR3 sequences; around a sixth were seen once. Material: blood. Source of these receptors: a woman aged 50 to 60 with Graves' hyperthyroidism that later progressed to Graves' ophthalmopathy.

This clonotype has just a few counts. V and J are TRBV20-1 and TRBJ1-2; 7 nucleotides align to TRBD1. Trimming at V came to 4 bases and at J to 3 bases, leaving 8 bases not matched to a gene. CDR3 length: 14 amino acids. The germline V gene encodes CDR1 DFQATT and CDR2 SNEGSKA (reference sequence). As DNA, the CDR3 is TGCAGTGCTACTCTAGACAGGGTGGACTATGGCTACACCTTC. Its protein product is CSATLDRVDYGYTF.

This clonotype was seen many times. The V gene is TRBV5-1, the J gene TRBJ2-3; 9 bases are shared with TRBD2. The CDR3 contains 15 residues. Trimming took 7 bases from V and 4 from J; bases not matched to a gene: 10. Germline values: CDR1 SGHRS, CDR2 YFSETQ. The CDR3 region has the DNA TGCGCCAGCGCCTCCGGGACTAGCATCCCAGATACGCAGTATTTT. Its protein product is CASASGTSIPDTQYF. Together with reference TRBV5-1 and TRBJ2-3, the CDR3 gives the full variable domain: KAGVTQTPRYLIKTRGQQVTLSCSPISGHRSVSWYQQTPGQGLQFLFEYFSETQRNKGNFPGRFSGRQFSNSRSEMNVSTLELGDSALYLCASASGTSIPDTQYFGPGTRLTVL.